The clone carrying this TCR beta chain was found once. Its antigen is as yet unknown. This specimen belongs to a study of cytomegalovirus exposure and HLA in healthy donors. Study as a whole: Around 83% of 398 genotyped donors fell in the Caucasian-associated ancestry cluster. Regarding the study as a whole: Specificity of three CMV-associated chains for CMV antigens was verified in vitro. A reported reduction in N-insertions relative to the roughly 610-donor mean was seen in an Asian-associated ancestry cluster in a later analysis. More clonal expansion characterized HLA-associated TCR beta chains than equally common others in a later analysis.

13 Jbeta primers and 60 Vbeta primers were used for the PCR. This table comes from immunoSEQ multiplex PCR, and its TCRdb copy is limited to in-frame clones, with some not included. The table includes around 130,000 clones, about 85% detected once. The V end lost 5 bases, the J end lost 4 bases, and 25 bases lay between the germline ends. Germline V CDR1 and CDR2: SGHTA, FQGNSA. The CDR3 extends over 18 amino acids. What was sequenced was PBMCs. This TCR came from a boy between 10 and 17 years old in good health and CMV-seronegative. The chain employs TRBV7-2 and TRBJ2-3; D might be TRBD2 (6 bases). As DNA, the CDR3 is TGTGCCAGCAGCCGTCCCTCCGAACTAGCCCACGAGCCAGATACGCAGTATTTT. This encodes CASSRPSELAHEPDTQYF. Based on the CDR3 plus reference TRBV7-2 and TRBJ2-3, the full variable domain is GAGVSQSPSNKVTEKGKDVELRCDPISGHTALYWYRQSLGQGLEFLIYFQGNSAPDKSGLPSDRFSAERTGGSVSTLTIQRTQQEDSAVYLCASSRPSELAHEPDTQYFGPGTRLTVL.